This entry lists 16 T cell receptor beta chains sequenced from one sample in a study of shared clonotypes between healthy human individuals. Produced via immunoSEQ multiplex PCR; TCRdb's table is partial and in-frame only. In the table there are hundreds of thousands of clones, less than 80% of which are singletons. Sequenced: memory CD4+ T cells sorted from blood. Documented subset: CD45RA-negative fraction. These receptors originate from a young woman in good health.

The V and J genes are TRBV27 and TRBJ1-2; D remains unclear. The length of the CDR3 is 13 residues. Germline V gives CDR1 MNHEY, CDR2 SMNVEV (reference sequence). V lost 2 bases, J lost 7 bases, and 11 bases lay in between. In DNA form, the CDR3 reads TGTGCCAGCAGTTTAAGGGCGAGGAGTGGCTACACCTTC. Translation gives CASSLRARSGYTF.

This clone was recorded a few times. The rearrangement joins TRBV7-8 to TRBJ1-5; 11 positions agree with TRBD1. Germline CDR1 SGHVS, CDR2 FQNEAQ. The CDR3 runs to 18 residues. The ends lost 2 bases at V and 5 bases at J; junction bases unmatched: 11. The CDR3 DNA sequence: TGTGCCAGCAGCTTACGGTTGCTCCGGGACAGGGGGGATCAGCCCCAGCATTTT. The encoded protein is CASSLRLLRDRGDQPQHF.

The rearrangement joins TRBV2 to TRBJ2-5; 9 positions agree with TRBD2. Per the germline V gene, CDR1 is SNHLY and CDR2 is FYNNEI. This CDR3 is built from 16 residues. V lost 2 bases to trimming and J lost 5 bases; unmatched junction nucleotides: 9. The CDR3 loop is CASSESGAGGSETQYF. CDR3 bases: TGTGCCAGCAGTGAATCAGGAGCGGGAGGCTCCGAGACCCAGTACTTC.

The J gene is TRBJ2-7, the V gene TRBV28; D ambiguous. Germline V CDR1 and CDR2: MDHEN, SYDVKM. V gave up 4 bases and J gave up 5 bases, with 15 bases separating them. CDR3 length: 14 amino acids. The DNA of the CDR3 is TGTGCCAGCAGTTCCCCCTCCGGTCGCAACGAGCAGTACTTC. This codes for CASSSPSGRNEQYF.

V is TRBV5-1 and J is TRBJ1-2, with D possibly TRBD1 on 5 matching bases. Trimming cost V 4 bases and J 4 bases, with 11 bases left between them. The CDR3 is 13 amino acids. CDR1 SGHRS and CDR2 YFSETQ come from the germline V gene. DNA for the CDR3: TGCGCCAGCAGCACCGGGACGTTCTATGGCTACACCTTC. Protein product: CASSTGTFYGYTF.

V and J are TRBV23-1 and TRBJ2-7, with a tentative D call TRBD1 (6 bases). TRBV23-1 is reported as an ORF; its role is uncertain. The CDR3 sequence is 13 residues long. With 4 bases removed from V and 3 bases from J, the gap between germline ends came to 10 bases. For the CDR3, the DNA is TGCGCCAGCAGTCGTTGGACAGTCTACGAGCAGTACTTC. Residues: CASSRWTVYEQYF.

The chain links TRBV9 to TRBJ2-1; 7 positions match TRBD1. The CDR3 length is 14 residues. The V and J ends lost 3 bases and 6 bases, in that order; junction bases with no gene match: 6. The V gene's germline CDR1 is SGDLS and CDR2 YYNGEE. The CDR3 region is CASSALTGVNEQFF. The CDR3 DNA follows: TGTGCCAGCAGCGCACTAACAGGGGTCAATGAGCAGTTCTTC.

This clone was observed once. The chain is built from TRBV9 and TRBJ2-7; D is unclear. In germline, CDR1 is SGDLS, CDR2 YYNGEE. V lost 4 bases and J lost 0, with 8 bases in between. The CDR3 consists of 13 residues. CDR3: CASSSENSYEQYF. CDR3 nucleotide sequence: TGTGCCAGCAGCTCCGAGAACTCCTACGAGCAGTACTTC.

DNA for the CDR3: TGTGCCAGCAGCCCGGGACAGTACGAAAAACTGTTTTTT. It is translated as CASSPGQYEKLFF. The chain combines TRBV28 with TRBJ1-4; 7 bases agree with TRBD1. The CDR3 covers 13 residues. Germline lookup yields CDR1 MDHEN and CDR2 SYDVKM. After removal of 6 bases from V and 8 bases from J, the junction contained 6 bases not matched to a gene.

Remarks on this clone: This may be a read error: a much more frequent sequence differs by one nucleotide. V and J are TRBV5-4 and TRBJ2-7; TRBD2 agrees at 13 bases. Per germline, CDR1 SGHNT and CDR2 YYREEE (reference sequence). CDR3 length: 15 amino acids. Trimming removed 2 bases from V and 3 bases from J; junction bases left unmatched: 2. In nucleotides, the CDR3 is TGTGCCAGCAGCTTAGGGACTAGCGGGAACTACGAGCAGTACTTC. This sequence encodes CASSLGTSGNYEQYF.

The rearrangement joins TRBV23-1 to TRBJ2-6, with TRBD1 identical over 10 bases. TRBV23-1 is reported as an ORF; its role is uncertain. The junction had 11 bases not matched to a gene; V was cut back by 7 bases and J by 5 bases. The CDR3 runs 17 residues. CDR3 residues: CASICSDRGPRANVLTF. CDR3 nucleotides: TGCGCCAGCATATGCAGTGACAGGGGGCCTAGGGCCAACGTCCTGACTTTC.

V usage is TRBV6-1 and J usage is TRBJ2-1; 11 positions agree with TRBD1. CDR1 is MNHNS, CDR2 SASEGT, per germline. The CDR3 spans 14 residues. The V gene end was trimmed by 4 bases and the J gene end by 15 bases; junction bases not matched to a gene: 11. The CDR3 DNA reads TGTGCCAGCAGTGCCGGGACAGGGGGTTTTATGACGTTCTTC. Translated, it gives CASSAGTGGFMTFF.

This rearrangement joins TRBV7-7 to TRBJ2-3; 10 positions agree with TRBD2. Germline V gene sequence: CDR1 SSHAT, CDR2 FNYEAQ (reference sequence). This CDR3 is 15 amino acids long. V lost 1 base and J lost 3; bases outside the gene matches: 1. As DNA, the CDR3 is TGTGCCAGCAGCTTAGGGGGACTAGCGACAGATACGCAGTATTTT. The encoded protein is CASSLGGLATDTQYF.

The CDR3 bases are TGTGCCAGTAGTATAGTAGGGACAGCCAATGAGCAGTTCTTC. Encoded protein: CASSIVGTANEQFF. This chain connects TRBV19 to TRBJ2-1; 7 bases agree with TRBD1. Trimming removed 1 base from V and 6 bases from J; junction bases left unmatched: 3. The CDR3 contains 14 residues. Germline lookup yields CDR1 LNHDA and CDR2 SQIVND (reference sequence).

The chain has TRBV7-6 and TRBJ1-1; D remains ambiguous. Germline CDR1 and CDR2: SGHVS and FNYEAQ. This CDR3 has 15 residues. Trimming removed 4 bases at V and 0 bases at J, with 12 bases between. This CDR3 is CASSSQAGLNTEAFF. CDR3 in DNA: TGTGCCAGCAGCTCTCAGGCCGGTTTGAACACTGAAGCTTTCTTT.

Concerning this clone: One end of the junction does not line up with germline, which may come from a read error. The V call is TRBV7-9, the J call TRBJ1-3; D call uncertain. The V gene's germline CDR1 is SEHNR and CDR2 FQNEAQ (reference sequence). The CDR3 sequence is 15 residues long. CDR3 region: CASNLARGSGNTIYF. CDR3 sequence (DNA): TGTGCCAGCAACTTAGCACGGGGCTCTGGAAACACCATATATTTT.